The subject of this entry is one T cell receptor beta chain. The sample originates from a study of blood T cell repertoires in COVID-19. In the study overall: The United States, Italy and Spain supplied acute and convalescent COVID-19 samples. The analysed material was cDNA or gDNA that came from T cells, B-cell-depleted T cells, or PBMCs.

This CDR3 spans 16 amino acids. The V gene's germline CDR1 is SGHRS and CDR2 YFSETQ. V was pared by 4 bases and J by 1 base, with 17 bases between. In the authors' methods: Nucleated cell counts were estimated from reference gene primer amplification. Profiling relied on immunoSEQ multiplex PCR, and the TCRdb table lists in-frame clones only, not all of them. The DNA was the basis for D and trimming; V, J and clone size are from that table. The sample has around 160,000 clones, roughly 90% seen once. The TCR comes from a man between 60 and 75 years old with acute or convalescent COVID-19. Source material: peripheral blood. The chain combines TRBV5-1 with TRBJ1-1; maybe TRBD1 (5 bases). The CDR3 nucleotides read TGCGCCAGCAGCGCAGGCCCGGGGGGGACGAACACTGAAGCTTTCTTT. It yields the protein CASSAGPGGTNTEAFF.